The T cell receptor beta chain described here comes from a study of Graves' ophthalmopathy and Graves' hyperthyroidism. Broader study findings: Ophthalmopathy progression was predicted with roughly 68% sensitivity and approximately 72% specificity. A 13-signature model separated ophthalmopathy from stable hyperthyroidism, around 90% sensitivity, 65% to 82% specificity.

No donor had other autoimmune disease, uncontrolled infection, pregnancy or lactation. The diagnosis combined clinical symptoms, thyroxine, TRAb, thyroid ultrasound and orbital computed tomography scans. The V end was cut by 4 bases, the J end by 8 bases, with 14 bases between. The CDR3 is 13 residues long. This clonotype has a count of ten or more. What it binds is not known. The sequenced template was RNA, covering the TCR beta CDR3 region. HTBI primers were employed in first-round RT-PCR, then a second-round multiplex PCR followed. Each CDR3 protein gets one entry after TCRdb re-called the multiplex PCR reads with MiXCR. The sample consists of hundreds of thousands of distinct CDR3 sequences, about 20% of them appearing once.

This chain uses TRBV12-3 or TRBV12-4 with TRBJ1-2; D uncertain. The clonotype originates from a woman between 18 and 30 years old with stable Graves' hyperthyroidism. Some clones in this sample may be carry-over from other donors' samples. Material for sequencing was peripheral blood. The CDR3 sequence is CASSYGPDEGYTF. Here the CDR3 DNA reads TGTGCCAGCAGTTACGGACCGGATGAAGGCTACACCTTC.